This T cell receptor beta chain was sequenced in a study of cytomegalovirus exposure and HLA in healthy donors. General study results and limits: Earlier findings revealed that most TCR beta V segments proved productive either about 87% or about 30% of the time. Several of the most significant clusters appeared, in a later analysis, to be linked to common viral pathogens.

A remark on this clone: Antigen: not known.

The primer mix had 60 Vbeta and 13 Jbeta primers. Using immunoSEQ multiplex PCR, the repertoire was profiled, and TCRdb retains in-frame clones only, with some absent. Among hundreds of thousands of clones listed, 65% to 85% were seen once. The germline CDR1 and CDR2 sequences are MDHEN and SYDVKM. The CDR3 length is 12 residues. With V trimmed by 10 bases and J by 4 bases, 6 bases remained unmatched. The rearrangement joins TRBV28 to TRBJ1-2; 7 bases align to TRBD1. The sequencing input was PBMCs. This sequence originates from a man aged 30-40 years in good health and CMV-seronegative. In DNA form, the CDR3 reads TGTGCCATTACTACAGGGGTCTATGGCTACACCTTC. Translation gives CAITTGVYGYTF.